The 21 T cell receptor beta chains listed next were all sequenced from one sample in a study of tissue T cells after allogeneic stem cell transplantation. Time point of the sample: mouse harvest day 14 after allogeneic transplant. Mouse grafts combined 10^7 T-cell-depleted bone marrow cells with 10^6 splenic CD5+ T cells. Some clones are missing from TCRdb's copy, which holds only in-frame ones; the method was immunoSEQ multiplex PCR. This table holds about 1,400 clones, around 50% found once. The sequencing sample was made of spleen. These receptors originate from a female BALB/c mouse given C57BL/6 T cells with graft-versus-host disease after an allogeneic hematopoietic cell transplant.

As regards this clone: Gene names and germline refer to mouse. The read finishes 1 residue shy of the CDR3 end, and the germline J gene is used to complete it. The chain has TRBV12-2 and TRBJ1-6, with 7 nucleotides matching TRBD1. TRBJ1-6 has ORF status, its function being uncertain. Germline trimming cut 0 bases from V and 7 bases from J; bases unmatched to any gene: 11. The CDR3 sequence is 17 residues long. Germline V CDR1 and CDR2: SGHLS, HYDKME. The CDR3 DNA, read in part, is TGTGCCAGCTCTCTCGAGAGGGGGCGCTGGGGGAATTCGCCCCTCTAC. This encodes CASSLERGRWGNSPLY. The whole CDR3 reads CASSLERGRWGNSPLYF.

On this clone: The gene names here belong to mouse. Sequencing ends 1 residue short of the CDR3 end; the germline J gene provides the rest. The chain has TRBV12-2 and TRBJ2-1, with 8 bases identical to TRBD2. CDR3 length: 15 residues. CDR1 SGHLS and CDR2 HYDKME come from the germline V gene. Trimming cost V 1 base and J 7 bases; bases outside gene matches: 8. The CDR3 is CASSLVGGVLAEQFF. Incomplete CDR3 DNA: TGTGCCAGCTCTCTGGTGGGGGGGGTCTTGGCTGAGCAGTTC.

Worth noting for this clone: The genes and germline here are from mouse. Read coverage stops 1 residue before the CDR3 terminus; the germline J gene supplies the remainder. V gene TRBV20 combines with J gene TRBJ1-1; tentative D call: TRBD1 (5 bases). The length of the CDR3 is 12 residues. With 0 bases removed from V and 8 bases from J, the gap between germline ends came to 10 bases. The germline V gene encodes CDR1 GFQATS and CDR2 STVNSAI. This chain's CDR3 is CGARERGVEVFF. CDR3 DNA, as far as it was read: TGTGGTGCTAGGGAAAGAGGGGTTGAAGTCTTC.

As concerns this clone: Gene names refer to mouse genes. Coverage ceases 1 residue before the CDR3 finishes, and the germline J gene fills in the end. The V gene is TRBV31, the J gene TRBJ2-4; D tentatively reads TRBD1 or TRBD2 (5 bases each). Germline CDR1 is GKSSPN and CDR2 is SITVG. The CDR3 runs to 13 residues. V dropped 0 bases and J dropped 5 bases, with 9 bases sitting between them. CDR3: CAWSLRGPNTLYF. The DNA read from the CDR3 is TGTGCCTGGAGTCTTCGGGGCCCAAACACCTTGTAC.

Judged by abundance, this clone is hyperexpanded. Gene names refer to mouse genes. CDR3 DNA (partial): TGCACCTGCAGTCTGGGGGGGCTGAGTGCAGAAACGCTGTAT. This codes for CTCSLGGLSAETLY. In full, the CDR3 reads CTCSLGGLSAETLYF. The chain couples TRBV1 to TRBJ2-3; TRBD2 matches at 10 bases. The read is 1 residue too short to cover the CDR3 end, so that end is filled in from the germline J gene. There are 15 residues in the CDR3. Germline CDR1 NSQYPW, CDR2 LRSPGD (reference sequence). The J segment lost 0 bases and the V segment lost 5 bases, leaving 2 bases of the junction unmatched.

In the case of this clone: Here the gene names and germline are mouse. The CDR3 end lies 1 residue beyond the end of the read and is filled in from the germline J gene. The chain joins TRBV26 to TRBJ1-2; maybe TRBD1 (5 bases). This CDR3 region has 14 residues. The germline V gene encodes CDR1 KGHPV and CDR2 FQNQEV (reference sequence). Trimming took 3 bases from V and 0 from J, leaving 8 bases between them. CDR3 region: CASSLGQANSDYTF. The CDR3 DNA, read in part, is TGTGCCAGCAGTCTAGGACAAGCAAACTCCGACTACACC. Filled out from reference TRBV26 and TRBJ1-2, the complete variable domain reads NSKVIQTPRYLVKGQGQKAKMRCIPEKGHPVVFWYQQNKNNEFKFLINFQNQEVLQQIDMTEKRFSAECPSNSPCSLEIQSSEAGDSALYLCASSLGQANSDYTFGSGTRLLVI.

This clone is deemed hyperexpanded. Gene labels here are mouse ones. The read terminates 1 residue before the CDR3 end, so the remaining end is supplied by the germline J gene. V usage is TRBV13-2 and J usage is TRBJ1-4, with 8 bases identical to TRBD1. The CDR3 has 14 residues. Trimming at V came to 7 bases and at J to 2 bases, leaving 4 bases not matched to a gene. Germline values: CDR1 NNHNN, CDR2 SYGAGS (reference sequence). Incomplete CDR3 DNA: TGTGCCAGCTATGGACAGGGATCCAACGAAAGATTATTT. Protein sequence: CASYGQGSNERLF. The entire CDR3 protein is CASYGQGSNERLFF.

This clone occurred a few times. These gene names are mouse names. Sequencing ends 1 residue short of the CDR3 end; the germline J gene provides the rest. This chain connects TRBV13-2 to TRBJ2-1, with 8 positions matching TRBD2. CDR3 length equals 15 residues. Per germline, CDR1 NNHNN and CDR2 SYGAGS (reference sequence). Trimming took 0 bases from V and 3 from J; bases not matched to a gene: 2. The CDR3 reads CASGDEGGAYAEQFF. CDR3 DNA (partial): TGTGCCAGCGGTGATGAAGGGGGGGCCTATGCTGAGCAGTTC.

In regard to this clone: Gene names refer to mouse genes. The sequenced part of the CDR3 DNA is TGTGCAAGCAGCTTACAGGGGCGAGACACCCAGTAC. Translation: CASSLQGRDTQY. The full CDR3 sequence reads CASSLQGRDTQYF. The chain couples TRBV16 to TRBJ2-5, with D possibly being TRBD1 (6 bases). The CDR3 end lies 1 residue beyond the end of the read and is filled in from the germline J gene. With 2 bases removed from V and 5 bases from J, the gap between germline ends came to 8 bases. The CDR3 contains 13 residues. The germline CDR1 and CDR2 sequences are SGHSA and FRNQAP. The complete variable domain, with remaining parts taken from reference TRBV16 and TRBJ2-5, reads NAGVIQTPRHKVTGKGQEATLWCEPISGHSAVFWYRQTIVQGLEFLTYFRNQAPIDDSGMPKERFSAQMPNQSHSTLKIQSTQPQDSAVYLCASSLQGRDTQYFGPGTRLLVL.

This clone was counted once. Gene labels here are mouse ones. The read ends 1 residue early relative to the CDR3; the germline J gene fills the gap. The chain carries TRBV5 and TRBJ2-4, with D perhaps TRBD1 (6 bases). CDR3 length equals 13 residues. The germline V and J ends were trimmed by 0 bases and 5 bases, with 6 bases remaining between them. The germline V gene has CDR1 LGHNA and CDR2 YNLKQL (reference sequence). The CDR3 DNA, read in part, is TGTGCCAGCAGCCAAGAAGGGGGAAACACCTTGTAC. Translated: CASSQEGGNTLY. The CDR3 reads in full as CASSQEGGNTLYF.

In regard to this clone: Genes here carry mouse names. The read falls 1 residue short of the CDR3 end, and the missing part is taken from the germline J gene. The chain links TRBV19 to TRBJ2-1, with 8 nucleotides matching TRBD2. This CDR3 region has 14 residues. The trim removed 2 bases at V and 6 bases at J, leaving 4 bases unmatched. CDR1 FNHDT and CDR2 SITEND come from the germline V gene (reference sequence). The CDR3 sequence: CASSIGGGSAEQFF. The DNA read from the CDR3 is TGTGCCAGCAGTATTGGGGGGGGAAGTGCTGAGCAGTTC.

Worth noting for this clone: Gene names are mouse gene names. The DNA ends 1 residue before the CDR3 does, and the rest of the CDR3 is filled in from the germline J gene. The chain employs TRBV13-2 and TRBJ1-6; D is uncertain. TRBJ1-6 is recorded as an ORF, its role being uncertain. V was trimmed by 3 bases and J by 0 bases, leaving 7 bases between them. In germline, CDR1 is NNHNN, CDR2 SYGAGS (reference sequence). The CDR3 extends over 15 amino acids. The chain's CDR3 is CASGVTNSYNSPLYF. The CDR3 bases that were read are TGTGCCAGCGGTGTCACAAATTCCTATAATTCGCCCCTCTAC.

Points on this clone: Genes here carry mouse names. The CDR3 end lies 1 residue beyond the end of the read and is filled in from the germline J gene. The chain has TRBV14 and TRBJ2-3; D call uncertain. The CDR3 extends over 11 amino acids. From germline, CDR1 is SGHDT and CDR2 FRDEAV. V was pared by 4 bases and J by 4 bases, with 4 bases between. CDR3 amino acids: CASSLTETLYF. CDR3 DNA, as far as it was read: TGTGCCAGCAGTCTTACAGAAACGCTGTAT. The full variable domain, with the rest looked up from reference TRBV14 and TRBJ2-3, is EAGVTQSPRYAVLQEGQAVSFWCDPISGHDTLYWYQQPRDQGPQLLVYFRDEAVIDNSQLPSDRFSAVRPKGTNSTLKIQSAKQGDTATYLCASSLTETLYFGSGTRLTVL.

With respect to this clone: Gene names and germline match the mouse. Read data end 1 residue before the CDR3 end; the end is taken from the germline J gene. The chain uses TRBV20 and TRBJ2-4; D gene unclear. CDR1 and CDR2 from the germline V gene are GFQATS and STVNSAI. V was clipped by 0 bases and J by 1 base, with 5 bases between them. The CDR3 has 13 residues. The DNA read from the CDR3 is TGTGGTGCTAGGGAATGGGGTCAAAACACCTTGTAC. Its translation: CGAREWGQNTLY. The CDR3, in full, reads CGAREWGQNTLYF. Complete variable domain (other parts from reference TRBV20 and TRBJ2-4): GALVYQYPRRTICKSGTSMRMECQAVGFQATSVAWYRQSPQKTFELIALSTVNSAIKYEQNFTQEKFPISHPNLSFSSMTVLNAYLEDRGLYLCGAREWGQNTLYFGAGTRLSVL.

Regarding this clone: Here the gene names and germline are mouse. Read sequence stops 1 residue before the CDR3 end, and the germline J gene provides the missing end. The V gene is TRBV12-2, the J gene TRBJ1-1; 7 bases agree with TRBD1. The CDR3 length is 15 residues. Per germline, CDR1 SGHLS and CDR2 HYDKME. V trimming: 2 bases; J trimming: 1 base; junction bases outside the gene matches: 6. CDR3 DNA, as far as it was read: TGTGCCAGCTCTCCCTCCGGGACAGAAAACACAGAAGTCTTC. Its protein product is CASSPSGTENTEVF. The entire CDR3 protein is CASSPSGTENTEVFF. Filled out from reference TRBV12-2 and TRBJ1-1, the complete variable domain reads NSGVVQSPRYIIKGKGERSILKCIPISGHLSVAWYQQTQGQELKFFIQHYDKMERDKGNLPSRFSVQQFDDYHSEMNMSALELEDSAVYFCASSPSGTENTEVFFGKGTRLTVV.

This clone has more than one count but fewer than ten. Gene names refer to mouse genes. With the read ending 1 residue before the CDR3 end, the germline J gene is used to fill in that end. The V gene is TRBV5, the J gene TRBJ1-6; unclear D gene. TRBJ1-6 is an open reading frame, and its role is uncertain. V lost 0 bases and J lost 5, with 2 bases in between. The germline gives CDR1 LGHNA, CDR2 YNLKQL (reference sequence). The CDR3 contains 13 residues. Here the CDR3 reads CASSQDHNSPLYF. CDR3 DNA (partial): TGTGCCAGCAGCCAAGATCATAATTCGCCCCTCTAC.

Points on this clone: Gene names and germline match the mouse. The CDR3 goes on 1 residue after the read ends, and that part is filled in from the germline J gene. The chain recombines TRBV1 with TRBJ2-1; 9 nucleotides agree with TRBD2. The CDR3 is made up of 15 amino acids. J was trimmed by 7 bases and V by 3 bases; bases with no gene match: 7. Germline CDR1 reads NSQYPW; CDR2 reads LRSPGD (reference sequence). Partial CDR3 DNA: TGCACCTGCAGTGCTTCGCGCTGGGGGGGAGCTGAGCAGTTC. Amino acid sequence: CTCSASRWGGAEQF. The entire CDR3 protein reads CTCSASRWGGAEQFF.

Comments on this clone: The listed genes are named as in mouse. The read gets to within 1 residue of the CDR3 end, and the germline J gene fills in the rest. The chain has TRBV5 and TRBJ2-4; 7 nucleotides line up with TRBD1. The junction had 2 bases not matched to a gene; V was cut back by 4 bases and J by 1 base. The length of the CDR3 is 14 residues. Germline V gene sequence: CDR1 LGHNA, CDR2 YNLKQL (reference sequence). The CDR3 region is CASSPGQGQNTLYF. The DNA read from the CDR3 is TGTGCCAGCAGCCCAGGACAGGGTCAAAACACCTTGTAC.

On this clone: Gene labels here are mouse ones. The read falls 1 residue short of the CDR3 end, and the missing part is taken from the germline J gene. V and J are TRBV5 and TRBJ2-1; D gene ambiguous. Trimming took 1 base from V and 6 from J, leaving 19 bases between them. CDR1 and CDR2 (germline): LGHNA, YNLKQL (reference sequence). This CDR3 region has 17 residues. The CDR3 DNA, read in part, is TGTGCCAGCAGCCAAGTTCCCGGGAACGGGGATGGTGCTGAGCAGTTC. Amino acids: CASSQVPGNGDGAEQF. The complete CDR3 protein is CASSQVPGNGDGAEQFF.

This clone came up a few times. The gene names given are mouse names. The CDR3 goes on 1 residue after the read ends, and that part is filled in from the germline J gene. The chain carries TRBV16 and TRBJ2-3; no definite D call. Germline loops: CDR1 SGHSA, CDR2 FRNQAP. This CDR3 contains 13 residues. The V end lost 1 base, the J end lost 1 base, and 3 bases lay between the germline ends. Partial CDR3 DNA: TGTGCAAGCAGCTTAGGGGGTGCAGAAACGCTGTAT. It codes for CASSLGGAETLY. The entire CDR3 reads CASSLGGAETLYF.

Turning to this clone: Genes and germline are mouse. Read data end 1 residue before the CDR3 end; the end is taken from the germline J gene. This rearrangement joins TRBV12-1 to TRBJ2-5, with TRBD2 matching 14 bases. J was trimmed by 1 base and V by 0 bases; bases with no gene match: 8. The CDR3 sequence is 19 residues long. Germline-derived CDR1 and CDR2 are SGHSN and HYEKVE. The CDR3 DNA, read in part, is TGTGCCAGCTCTCTCGAAGGGACTGGGGGGGCGCATGACCAAGACACCCAGTAC. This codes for CASSLEGTGGAHDQDTQY. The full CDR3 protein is CASSLEGTGGAHDQDTQYF.